This T cell receptor beta chain derives from a study of a mutant IDH1 vaccine in newly diagnosed glioma. Concerning this clone: Its antigen is undetermined.

Data came from immunoSEQ multiplex PCR; TCRdb stores just in-frame clones and leaves some out. The table has under 95,000 clones, 90% to 95% seen once. The germline V gene encodes CDR1 SGHRS and CDR2 YFSETQ. V was cut by 3 bases and J by 5 bases, with 10 bases left in between. The CDR3 consists of 13 residues. Time point: week 5, during vaccination. A single vaccine dose contained 300 ug of mutant IDH1 20-mer peptide, and topical imiquimod was used with it. The sequencing used PBMCs, collected from a glioma patient whose treatment included an IDH1 peptide vaccine. The sequence was collected from a woman between 45 and 65 years old with glioma. The chain recombines TRBV5-1 with TRBJ2-3; D is ambiguous. The CDR3 region is CASSYKQGDTQYF. CDR3 nucleotide sequence: TGCGCCAGCAGCTATAAGCAAGGAGATACGCAGTATTTT.